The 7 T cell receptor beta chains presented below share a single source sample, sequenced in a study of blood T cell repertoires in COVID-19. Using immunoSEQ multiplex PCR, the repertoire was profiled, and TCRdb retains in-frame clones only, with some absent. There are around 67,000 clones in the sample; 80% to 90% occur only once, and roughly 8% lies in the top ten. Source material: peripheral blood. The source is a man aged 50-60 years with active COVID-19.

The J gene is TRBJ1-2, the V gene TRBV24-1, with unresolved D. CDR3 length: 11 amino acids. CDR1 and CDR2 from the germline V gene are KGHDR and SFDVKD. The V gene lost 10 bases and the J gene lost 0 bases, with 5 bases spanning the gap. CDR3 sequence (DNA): TGTGCCACACAAGCTAACTATGGCTACACCTTC. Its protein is CATQANYGYTF.

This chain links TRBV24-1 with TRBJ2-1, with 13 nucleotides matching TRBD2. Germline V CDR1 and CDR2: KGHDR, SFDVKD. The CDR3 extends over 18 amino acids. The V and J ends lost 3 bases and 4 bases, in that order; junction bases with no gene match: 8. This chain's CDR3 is CATSDPTGLAGDYNEQFF. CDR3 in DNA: TGTGCCACCAGTGATCCCACTGGACTAGCGGGGGATTACAATGAGCAGTTCTTC.

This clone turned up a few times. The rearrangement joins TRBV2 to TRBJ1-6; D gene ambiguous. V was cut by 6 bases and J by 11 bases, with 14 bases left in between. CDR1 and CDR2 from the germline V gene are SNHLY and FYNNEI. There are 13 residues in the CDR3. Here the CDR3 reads CASRTAGIAPLHF. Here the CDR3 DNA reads TGTGCCAGCAGGACGGCGGGGATCGCACCCCTCCACTTT.

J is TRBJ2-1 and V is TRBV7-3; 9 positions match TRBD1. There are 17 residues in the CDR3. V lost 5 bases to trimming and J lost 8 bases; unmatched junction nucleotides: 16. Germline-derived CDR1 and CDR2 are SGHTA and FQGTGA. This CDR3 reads CASSLYRGHVTGDEQFF. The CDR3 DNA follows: TGTGCCAGCAGCCTGTACAGGGGGCACGTAACGGGGGATGAGCAGTTCTTC.

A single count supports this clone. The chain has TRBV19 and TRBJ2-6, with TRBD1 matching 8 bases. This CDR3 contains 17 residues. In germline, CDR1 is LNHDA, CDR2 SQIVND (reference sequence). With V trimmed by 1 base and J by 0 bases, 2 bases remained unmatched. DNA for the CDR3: TGTGCCAGTAGTATAGGACAGGGGAGCTCTGGGGCCAACGTCCTGACTTTC. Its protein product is CASSIGQGSSGANVLTF.

CDR3 nucleotide sequence: TGCAGTGCTAGCCCTAGCGGCCCTCAGTTCTTC. Residues: CSASPSGPQFF. J is TRBJ2-1 and V is TRBV20-1; 7 positions agree with TRBD2. Germline CDR1 reads DFQATT; CDR2 reads SNEGSKA (reference sequence). The CDR3 spans 11 residues. V shed 3 bases, J shed 13 bases, and the junction held 6 bases outside the gene matches.

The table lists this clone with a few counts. CDR3 loop: CASSTQGDEQYF. The DNA for the CDR3 is TGTGCCAGCAGTACCCAGGGGGACGAGCAGTACTTC. The chain uses TRBV6-2 or TRBV6-3 and TRBJ2-7, with TRBD1 matching over 7 bases. The CDR3 length is 12 residues. Germline V gene sequence: CDR1 MNHEY, CDR2 SVGEGT. After removal of 5 bases from V and 5 bases from J, the junction contained 3 bases not matched to a gene.